Given below is one T cell receptor beta chain in context. Measured with immunoSEQ multiplex PCR; TCRdb has only the in-frame clones, and not every one. Of approximately 470,000 clones listed, 70% to 85% are singletons. The sample originates from a study of shared clonotypes between healthy human individuals. Study background: Two women and a few men aged 18 to 49 served as donors.

Germline assignment: CDR1 SGHNT and CDR2 YYREEE (reference sequence). The CDR3 has 16 residues. With 1 base clipped from V and 2 bases from J, the junction kept 3 bases outside the gene matches. The donors were adults (healthy and HIV-negative) with no recent acute infections or vaccinations. The sequenced sample was PBMCs. The receptor was isolated from a woman aged 40-49 years in good health. Some clones in this sample may be carry-over from other donors' samples. This chain uses TRBV5-4 with TRBJ2-1, with 10 bases that match TRBD1. The CDR3 is CASSLPGQGTYNEQFF. CDR3 DNA: TGTGCCAGCAGCTTGCCGGGACAGGGGACCTACAATGAGCAGTTCTTC.